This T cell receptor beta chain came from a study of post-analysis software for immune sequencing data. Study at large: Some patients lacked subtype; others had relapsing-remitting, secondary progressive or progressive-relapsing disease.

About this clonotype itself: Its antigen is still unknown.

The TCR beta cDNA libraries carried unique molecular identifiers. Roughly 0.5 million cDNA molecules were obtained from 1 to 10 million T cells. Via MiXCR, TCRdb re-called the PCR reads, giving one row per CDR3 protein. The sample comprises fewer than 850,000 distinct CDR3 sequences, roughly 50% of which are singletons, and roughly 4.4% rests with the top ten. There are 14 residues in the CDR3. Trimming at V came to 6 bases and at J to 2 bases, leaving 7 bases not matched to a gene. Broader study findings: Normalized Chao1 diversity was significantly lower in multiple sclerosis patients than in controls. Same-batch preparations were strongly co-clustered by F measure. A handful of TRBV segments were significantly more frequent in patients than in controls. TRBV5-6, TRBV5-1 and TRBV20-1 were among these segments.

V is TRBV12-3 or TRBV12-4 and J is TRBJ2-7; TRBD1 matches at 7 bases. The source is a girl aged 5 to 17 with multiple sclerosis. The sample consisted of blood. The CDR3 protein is CASRERQGPYEQYF. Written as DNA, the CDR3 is TGTGCCAGCAGGGAGAGACAGGGTCCCTACGAGCAGTACTTC.